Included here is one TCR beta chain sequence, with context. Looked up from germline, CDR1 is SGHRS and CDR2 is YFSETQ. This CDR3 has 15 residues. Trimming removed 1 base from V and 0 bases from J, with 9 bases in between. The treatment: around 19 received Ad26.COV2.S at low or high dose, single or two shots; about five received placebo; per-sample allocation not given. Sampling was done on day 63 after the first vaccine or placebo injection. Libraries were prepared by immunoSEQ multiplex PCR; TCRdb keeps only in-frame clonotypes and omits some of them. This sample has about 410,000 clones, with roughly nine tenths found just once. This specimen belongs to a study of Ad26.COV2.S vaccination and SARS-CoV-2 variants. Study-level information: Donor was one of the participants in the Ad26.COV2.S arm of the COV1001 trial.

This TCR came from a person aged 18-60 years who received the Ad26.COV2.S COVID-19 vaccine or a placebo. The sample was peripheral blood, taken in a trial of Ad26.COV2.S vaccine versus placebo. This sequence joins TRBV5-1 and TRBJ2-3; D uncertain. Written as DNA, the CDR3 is TGCGCCAGCAGCTTGAGGCAGCTTAGCACAGATACGCAGTATTTT. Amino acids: CASSLRQLSTDTQYF.